Detailed here is one T cell receptor (beta chain). TCRdb's table, derived via immunoSEQ multiplex PCR, lists solely in-frame clones and lacks some. The repertoire holds 45,000 to 55,000 clones, with 95% as singletons. This record belongs to a study of control samples from healthy donors and cancer patients. Trimming removed 1 base from V and 0 bases from J; junction bases left unmatched: 5. The germline V gene encodes CDR1 LGHDT and CDR2 YNNKEL (reference sequence). This CDR3 region has 17 residues. The source of this sequence is a man under 40 in good health. The sequenced sample consisted of blood. The gene calls are TRBV3-1 (or the pseudogene TRBV3-2) and TRBJ1-5; 8 nucleotides match TRBD1. The CDR3 nucleotides are TGTGCCAGCAGCCAAGGCAGGGGGCCTTATAGCAATCAGCCCCAGCATTTT. This sequence encodes CASSQGRGPYSNQPQHF.